This T cell receptor beta chain appears in the sequencing data of a study of T cells after posttransplantation cyclophosphamide. Germline V lookup: CDR1 SEHNR, CDR2 FQNEAQ (reference sequence). The V and J ends lost 6 bases and 7 bases, in that order; junction bases with no gene match: 10. The CDR3 has 15 residues. Study results and limitations: TRB clonality was highly associated with recipient CMV seropositivity and reactivation. Later post-transplant blood repertoires were often dominated by donor CD8+ memory clones. Tissue-infiltrating T cells from skin or gut overlapped little with blood T cells.

This related bone marrow graft donor gave peripheral blood on the day of marrow donation. TCRdb keeps only in-frame clones here, not all; method: immunoSEQ multiplex PCR. The sample was found to contain tens of thousands of clones, and every one recurs. This clone was recorded many times. Its specificity is unknown. This chain uses TRBV7-9 with TRBJ2-7, with 12 bases fitting TRBD2. The sample consisted of PBMCs. This TCR derives from a woman aged 45-65 years in good health and a related stem cell transplant donor. This chain's CDR3 is CASSSPGLAGQEQYF. The CDR3 DNA reads as TGTGCCAGCAGTTCCCCTGGACTAGCGGGGCAAGAGCAGTACTTC.